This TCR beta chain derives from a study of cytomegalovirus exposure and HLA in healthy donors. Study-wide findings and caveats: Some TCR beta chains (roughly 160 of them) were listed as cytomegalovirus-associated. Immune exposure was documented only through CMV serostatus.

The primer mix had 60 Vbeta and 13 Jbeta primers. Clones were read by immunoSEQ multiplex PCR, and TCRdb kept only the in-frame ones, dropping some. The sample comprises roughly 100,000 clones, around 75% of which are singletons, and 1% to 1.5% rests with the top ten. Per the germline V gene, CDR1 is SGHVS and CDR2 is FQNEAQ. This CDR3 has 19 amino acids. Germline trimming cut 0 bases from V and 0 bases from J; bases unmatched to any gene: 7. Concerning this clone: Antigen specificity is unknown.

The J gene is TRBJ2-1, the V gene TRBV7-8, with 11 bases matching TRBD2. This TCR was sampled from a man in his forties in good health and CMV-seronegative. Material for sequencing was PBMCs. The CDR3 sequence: CASSLAAGLAESSYNEQFF. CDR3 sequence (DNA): TGTGCCAGCAGCTTAGCCGCGGGACTAGCGGAGAGCTCCTACAATGAGCAGTTCTTC.